The next 2 T cell receptor beta chains were all read from a single sample in a study of follicular helper T cells after annual influenza vaccination. TCRdb's table, derived via immunoSEQ multiplex PCR, lists solely in-frame clones and lacks some. The sample lists approximately 10,000 clones; roughly 80% were seen once. Noted time point: 2015-2016 season, 7 days after influenza vaccination. Source: CXCR5+ CD38- circulating T follicular helper cells from blood, taken 7 days after influenza vaccination. Regarding subset: circulating Tfh, non-naive CD4+CXCR5+PD-1+ (ICOS+CD38+ or ICOS-CD38-). All receptors derive from an adult who received the influenza vaccine.

To note about this clone: This sample also contains other DNA sequences that code for the same CDR3. The chain combines TRBV28 with TRBJ1-4; TRBD1 aligns across 7 bases. Trimming took 5 bases from V and 2 from J; bases not matched to a gene: 8. The CDR3 is 16 residues long. Per germline, CDR1 MDHEN and CDR2 SYDVKM. The CDR3 DNA sequence: TGTGCCAGCAGTCCAAGACAGGGAGCGACTAATGAAAAACTGTTTTTT. As protein: CASSPRQGATNEKLFF.

The J gene is TRBJ2-7, the V gene TRBV6-5, with D maybe TRBD1 (6 bases). Trimming left V 6 bases short and J 0 bases short, with 15 bases between. This CDR3 comprises 15 residues. CDR1 is MNHEY and CDR2 is SVGAGI in the germline V gene. This CDR3 reads CASRKDRFSSYEQYF. For the CDR3, the DNA is TGTGCCAGCAGAAAAGACAGGTTTAGCTCCTACGAGCAGTACTTC.